These 18 T cell receptor beta chains were all obtained from the same sample, sequenced in a study of T cell responses to AZD1222 COVID-19 vaccine (dated by TCRdb to the early 2020s). According to the study, the label for this sample's time point signals: baseline before first vaccination. The library was produced with the immunoSEQ multiplex PCR assay. What TCRdb holds here is the immuneACCESS table cut down to in-frame rearrangements. Part of the clones is not present; checked against another copy, under half of the missing clones reflect an unresolved V gene, and the others are unexplained. This sample gives 130,000 or so clones in total; around 92% of them show up just once. Of the sample, 2.5% to 3% is held by the ten largest clones. The sample in question was peripheral blood, obtained on day 0 of AZD1222 vaccination. These receptors were obtained from an adult in good health.

This clone was picked up one time. The CDR3 sequence is CASSEFYTGSNEKLFF. The CDR3 DNA follows: TGTGCCAGCAGTGAATTTTATACAGGTTCCAATGAAAAACTGTTTTTT. The genes are TRBV6-1 and TRBJ1-4, with a possible D match to TRBD1 (5 bases). The length of the CDR3 is 16 residues. With 2 bases removed from V and 5 bases from J, the gap between germline ends came to 15 bases. Germline V gene lookup returns CDR1 MNHNS and CDR2 SASEGT.

V usage is TRBV3-1 (or the pseudogene TRBV3-2) and J usage is TRBJ1-5; 7 nucleotides line up with TRBD1. The CDR3 runs to 13 residues. The germline V gene has CDR1 LGHDT and CDR2 YNNKEL (reference sequence). V gave up 6 bases and J gave up 5 bases; unmatched junction bases: 4. CDR3 residues: CASSQTGDQPQHF. CDR3 in DNA: TGTGCCAGCAGTCAAACAGGGGATCAGCCCCAGCATTTT.

Of note for this clone: A read error may account for a junction end that differs from germline. The chain uses TRBV5-5 and TRBJ2-4, with 8 bases matching TRBD1. The CDR3 is 13 residues long. CDR1 SGHKS and CDR2 YYEKEE come from the germline V gene (reference sequence). DNA of the CDR3: TGTGCCAGCAGCTTGGGACAGGGGTTTCCGAGGGACTTC. The encoded protein is CASSLGQGFPRDF.

The rearrangement links TRBV7-8 to TRBJ1-4, with 11 positions matching TRBD1. CDR3 length equals 16 residues. Germline V gene data show CDR1 as SGHVS and CDR2 as FQNEAQ. V shed 5 bases and J 3 bases; nucleotides not matched to a gene: 5. CDR3 region: CASSASDRGPNEKLFF. DNA for the CDR3: TGTGCCAGCAGCGCCTCGGACAGGGGGCCTAATGAAAAACTGTTTTTT.

The chain is built from TRBV11-2 and TRBJ2-1; 9 bases align to TRBD2. CDR1 is SGHAT and CDR2 is FQNNGV in the germline V gene. The CDR3 totals 18 residues. V dropped 4 bases and J dropped 6; count of bases not matched to a gene: 16. This chain's CDR3 is CASSSTAPRRGGINEQFF. The DNA of the CDR3 is TGTGCCAGCAGCTCTACGGCCCCACGGCGGGGGGGCATCAATGAGCAGTTCTTC.

The V gene is TRBV7-6, the J gene TRBJ2-5; D is unclear. The germline gives CDR1 SGHVS, CDR2 FNYEAQ. The CDR3 spans 13 residues. Trimming removed 2 bases at V and 7 bases at J, with 11 bases between. DNA for the CDR3: TGTGCCAGCAGCTTACAAGTGTATGCGACCCAGTACTTC. Translating it yields CASSLQVYATQYF.

The V and J genes are TRBV6-2 or TRBV6-3 and TRBJ1-5; D remains ambiguous. V lost 5 bases, J lost 2 bases, and 10 bases lay in between. The CDR3 has 14 amino acids. Germline V lookup: CDR1 MNHEY, CDR2 SVGEGT. The CDR3 DNA is TGTGCCAGCAGTACAATCAATCGCAATCAGCCCCAGCATTTT. As protein: CASSTINRNQPQHF.

This sequence joins TRBV2 and TRBJ1-1; the match to TRBD1 covers 7 bases. The V segment lost 5 bases and the J segment 4 bases; nucleotides outside the gene matches: 7. This CDR3 has 14 amino acids. The germline CDR1 and CDR2 sequences are SNHLY and FYNNEI. In nucleotides, the CDR3 is TGTGCCAGCAGTCACCGACAGGGTCCCACTGAAGCTTTCTTT. Protein product: CASSHRQGPTEAFF.

This clone was detected once. V and J are TRBV4-1 and TRBJ2-3; 8 bases are a match to TRBD2. The germline V gene has CDR1 MGHRA and CDR2 YSYEKL. The CDR3 loop spans 17 amino acids. After removal of 1 base from V and 2 bases from J, the junction contained 8 bases not matched to a gene. This chain's CDR3 is CASSQVGAGAHTDTQYF. The DNA of the CDR3 is TGCGCCAGCAGCCAAGTCGGAGCGGGGGCCCACACAGATACGCAGTATTTT.

The chain has TRBV13 and TRBJ2-2, with 7 bases aligning to TRBD1. The ends lost 5 bases at V and 4 bases at J; junction bases unmatched: 16. This CDR3 contains 18 residues. Germline V gene data show CDR1 as PRHDT and CDR2 as FYEKMQ (reference sequence). The CDR3 spells CASSASLGTADFTGELFF. The CDR3 coding sequence is TGTGCCAGCAGCGCCTCCCTAGGGACAGCTGACTTCACCGGGGAGCTGTTTTTT.

The V and J genes are TRBV6-2 or TRBV6-3 and TRBJ1-1; D perhaps matches TRBD1 (5 bases). Germline assignment: CDR1 MNHEY and CDR2 SVGEGT. This CDR3 is built from 13 residues. V was clipped by 5 bases and J by 1 base, with 8 bases between them. The CDR3 nucleotides read TGTGCCAGCAGTACGGGACGGAACACTGAAGCTTTCTTT. Amino acid sequence: CASSTGRNTEAFF.

The CDR3: CASKASGEVVNEKLFF. In nucleotides, the CDR3 is TGTGCCAGCAAAGCAAGCGGGGAGGTTGTGAATGAAAAACTGTTTTTT. The V gene is TRBV6-4, the J gene TRBJ1-4; D gene unclear. Germline V CDR1 and CDR2: MRHNA, SNTAGT. The length of the CDR3 is 16 residues. Trimming shortened V by 7 bases and J by 5 bases, and 20 bases separated the two germline ends.

The chain couples TRBV6-2 or TRBV6-3 to TRBJ1-3, with a tentative D call TRBD1 (6 bases). This CDR3 region has 14 residues. The germline CDR1 and CDR2 sequences are MNHEY and SVGEGT. V shed 6 bases and J shed 7 bases, with 16 bases lying between them. The CDR3 DNA follows: TGTGCCAGCAGCTCACAGGGAGTTTGGAACACCATATATTTT. Translation gives CASSSQGVWNTIYF.

This chain connects TRBV28 to TRBJ2-7, with D maybe TRBD1 (6 bases). Per germline, CDR1 MDHEN and CDR2 SYDVKM. This CDR3 contains 12 residues. V was trimmed by 3 bases and J by 4 bases, leaving 7 bases between them. CDR3 in amino acids: CASSLQGYEQYF. The DNA for the CDR3 is TGTGCCAGCAGTTTGCAGGGGTACGAGCAGTACTTC. Complete variable domain (other parts from reference TRBV28 and TRBJ2-7): DVKVTQSSRYLVKRTGEKVFLECVQDMDHENMFWYRQDPGLGLRLIYFSYDVKMKEKGDIPEGYSVSREKKERFSLILESASTNQTSMYLCASSLQGYEQYFGPGTRLTVT.

The chain links TRBV25-1 to TRBJ2-7; D may be TRBD1 or TRBD2 (5 bases each). The V end lost 4 bases, the J end lost 3 bases, and 13 bases lay between the germline ends. The CDR3 consists of 14 residues. Germline CDR1 is MGHDK and CDR2 is SYGVNS. The CDR3 bases are TGTGCCAGCAGTGTACGGGACGGTTACTACGAGCAGTACTTC. This translates into CASSVRDGYYEQYF.

The chain recombines TRBV6-4 with TRBJ2-1, with TRBD1 matching over 11 bases. The trim removed 2 bases at V and 8 bases at J, leaving 5 bases unmatched. The germline V gene encodes CDR1 MRHNA and CDR2 SNTAGT. The CDR3 is 15 residues long. CDR3 nucleotides: TGTGCCAGCAGTGACACGGGACAGGGGGTTGATGAGCAGTTCTTC. This encodes CASSDTGQGVDEQFF.

A single count supports this clone. The rearrangement uses TRBV18 and TRBJ2-1, with 10 bases matching TRBD2. The CDR3 spans 17 residues. Trimming cost V 2 bases and J 9 bases; bases outside gene matches: 13. The V gene's germline CDR1 is KGHSH and CDR2 LQKENI. The DNA of the CDR3 is TGTGCCAGCTCACCATTTGCCCTAGCGGGAGACGCCGGTGAGCAGTTCTTC. This encodes CASSPFALAGDAGEQFF.

The chain uses TRBV6-5 and TRBJ2-5, with TRBD2 matching 11 bases. Per germline, CDR1 MNHEY and CDR2 SVGAGI. The CDR3 has 16 residues. V shed 2 bases and J 5 bases; nucleotides not matched to a gene: 7. CDR3 DNA sequence: TGTGCCAGCAGTTACGGGGCTAGCGGGGGGCTGGAGACCCAGTACTTC. It specifies CASSYGASGGLETQYF.